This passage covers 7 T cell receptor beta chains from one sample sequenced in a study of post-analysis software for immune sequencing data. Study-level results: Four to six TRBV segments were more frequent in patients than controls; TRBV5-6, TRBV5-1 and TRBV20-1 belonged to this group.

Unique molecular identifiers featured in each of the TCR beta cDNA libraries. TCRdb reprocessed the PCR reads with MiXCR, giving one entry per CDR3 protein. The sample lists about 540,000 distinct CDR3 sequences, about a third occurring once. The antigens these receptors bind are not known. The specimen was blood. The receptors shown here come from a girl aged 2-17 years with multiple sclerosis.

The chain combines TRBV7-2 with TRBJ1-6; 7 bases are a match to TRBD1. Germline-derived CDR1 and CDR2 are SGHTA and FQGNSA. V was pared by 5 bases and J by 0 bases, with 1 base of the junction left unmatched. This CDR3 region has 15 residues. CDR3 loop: CASSRDSSYNSPLHF. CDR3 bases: TGTGCCAGCAGCCGGGACAGCTCCTATAATTCACCCCTCCACTTT.

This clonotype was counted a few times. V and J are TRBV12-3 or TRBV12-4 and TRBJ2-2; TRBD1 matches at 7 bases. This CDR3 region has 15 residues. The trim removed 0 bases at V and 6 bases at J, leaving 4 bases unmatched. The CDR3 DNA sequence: TGTGCCAGCAGTTTAGCAGGGGGCAATTCCGGGGAGCTGTTTTTT. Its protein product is CASSLAGGNSGELFF.

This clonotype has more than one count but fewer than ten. CDR3: CASSLGTSGVETQYF. For the CDR3, the DNA is TGTGCCAGCAGCTTGGGGACTAGCGGGGTGGAGACCCAGTACTTC. The genes are TRBV7-9 and TRBJ2-5; 13 bases map to TRBD2. This CDR3 is 15 amino acids long. The germline V gene has CDR1 SEHNR and CDR2 FQNEAQ (reference sequence). The V segment lost 3 bases and the J segment 5 bases; nucleotides outside the gene matches: 3.

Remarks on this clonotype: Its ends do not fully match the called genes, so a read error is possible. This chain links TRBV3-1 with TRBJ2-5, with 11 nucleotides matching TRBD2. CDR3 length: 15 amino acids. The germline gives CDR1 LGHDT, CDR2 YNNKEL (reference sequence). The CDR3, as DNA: TGTGTCAGCAGGCTAACTAGCGGGAGACAAGAGACCCAGTACTTC. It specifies CVSRLTSGRQETQYF.

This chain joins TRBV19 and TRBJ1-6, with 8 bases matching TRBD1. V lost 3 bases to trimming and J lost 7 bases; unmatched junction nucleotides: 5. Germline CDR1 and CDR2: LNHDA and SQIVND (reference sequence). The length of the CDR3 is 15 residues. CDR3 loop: CASSITTGENSPLHF. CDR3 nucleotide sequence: TGTGCCAGTAGTATCACGACAGGGGAAAATTCACCCCTCCACTTT.

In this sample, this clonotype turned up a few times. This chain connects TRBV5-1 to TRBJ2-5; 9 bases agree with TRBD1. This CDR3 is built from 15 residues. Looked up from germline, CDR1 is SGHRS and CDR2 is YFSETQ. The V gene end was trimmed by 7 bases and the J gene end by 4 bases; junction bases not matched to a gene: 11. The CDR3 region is CASGKEGQGLETQYF. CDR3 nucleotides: TGCGCCAGCGGAAAGGAGGGACAGGGCTTAGAGACCCAGTACTTC.

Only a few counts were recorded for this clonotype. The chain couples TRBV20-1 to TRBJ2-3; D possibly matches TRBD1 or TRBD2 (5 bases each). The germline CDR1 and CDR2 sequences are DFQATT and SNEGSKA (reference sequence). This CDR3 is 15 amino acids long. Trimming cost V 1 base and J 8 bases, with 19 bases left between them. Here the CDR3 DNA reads TGCAGTGCTAGAGTGGGGGTAGGGTTGGAACGTACGCAGTATTTT. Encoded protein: CSARVGVGLERTQYF.